The T cell receptor beta chain described here comes from a study of cytomegalovirus exposure and HLA in healthy donors. Findings and limits, study-wide: It was in a later analysis that TCR association rates were seen to vary by HLA locus, highest for DRB1 and lowest for HLA-C. An analysis was carried out later, and it reportedly showed fewer N-insertions in an Asian-associated ancestry cluster than the approximately 700-donor mean. A missense variant in DCLRE1C was later tied to TCR beta V- and J-gene trimming.

Healthy bone marrow donors formed the donor group. V was shortened by 2 bases and J by 7 bases, with 16 bases between the two germline ends. The CDR3 loop spans 15 amino acids. Germline V gives CDR1 SGHRS, CDR2 YFSETQ. A note on this clone: The target antigen is unknown.

The PCR had 60 Vbeta and 13 Jbeta primers. Profiled with immunoSEQ multiplex PCR; TCRdb holds only in-frame clones, not every one. This sample has about 110,000 clones, with 70% to 85% found just once. The sequence was obtained from a human donor in good health. V gene TRBV5-1 combines with J gene TRBJ1-5, with D possibly matching TRBD1 (5 bases). Sample: PBMCs. This CDR3 reads CASSFVGGGEQPQHF. For the CDR3, the DNA is TGCGCCAGCAGCTTTGTGGGCGGGGGGGAGCAGCCCCAGCATTTT. Full variable domain (outside the CDR3, taken from reference TRBV5-1 and TRBJ1-5): KAGVTQTPRYLIKTRGQQVTLSCSPISGHRSVSWYQQTPGQGLQFLFEYFSETQRNKGNFPGRFSGRQFSNSRSEMNVSTLELGDSALYLCASSFVGGGEQPQHFGDGTRLSIL.